This T cell receptor beta chain was profiled in a study of T cell clonotyping in hematopoietic cell transplantation (dated by TCRdb to the early 2020s). Study-wide context: A total of under 150 blood samples were collected in the study from around 40 consecutive transplant recipients and their related donors. Recruitment of patients ran from September 2015 to early 2017, and follow-up continued until September 2020 or until death. Overall study outcomes, separate from this receptor: Just a small fraction of recipient repertoires overlapped with donor repertoires, and more than 95% appeared de novo at the given depth. Recipient TCR diversity fell after transplant, with pathologically expanded clonotypes rising progressively from day 30 to day 180. The sample size was limited, and CD4 and CD8 repertoire contributions could not be separated because cells were not sorted. Broader posttransplant TCR repertoire diversity was predicted by donor and pretransplant recipient Inverse Simpson Index values.

What this sample's time point label stands for: 100 days after allo-HCT. Blood samples were obtained from recipients approximately 28 days before transplant and at days 30, 100 and 180 after transplant. Nuclei Lysis Solution was used to extract genomic DNA from fresh or cryopreserved unfractionated peripheral blood mononuclear cells. CDR1 and CDR2 are read off the germline V gene as SGHDN and FVKESK. V is pruned by 4 bases and J by 6 bases, leaving 5 bases of the junction without a gene match. The cysteine opens and the phenylalanine closes a CDR3 of 14 amino acids. Just the 42-base CDR3 DNA is kept, in frame starting at base 1. Details on this clone: The antigen this receptor binds is unknown. Base-call qualities are not available, and no considerably larger clone is one nucleotide away.

The immunoSEQ assay, a bias-controlled multiplex PCR using V- and J-specific primers, was used to amplify TCR beta CDR3 regions from genomic DNA. In a second PCR step, the CDR3 amplicons were tagged with a proprietary barcode plus Illumina adapter sequences. An Illumina MiSeq instrument was used to sequence the CDR3 libraries. As for the original processing: immunoSEQ Analyzer 3.0 was used for export and quality control, with R Bioconductor and Immunarch used for downstream analyses. Only productive rearrangements in the normalized downsampled data set were used to calculate repertoire metrics. In the normalized cohort, clonotypes with more than 5 templates were defined as pathologically expanded. The Inverse Simpson Index served as the measure of repertoire diversity. The non-normalized data set was used for CMV-specificity analyses so that all clonotypes could be captured. This is the immuneACCESS table as TCRdb keeps it, with only in-frame sequences that have V and J called. A part of the clones is gone; compared with another copy, unresolved V genes explain less than half, and the rest is unexplained. V and J calls and clone size follow that table, whereas D and trimming were derived from the DNA. Counted in this sample were around 4,300 clones; 95% to 97% of them appeared once. The ten largest clones represent around 2.6% of the sample.

This clonotype was sampled from a male patient aged 40-55 years who had an allogeneic stem cell transplant from a related donor, so the T cells may come from the graft donor. Some clones in this sample may be carry-over from other donors' samples. The rearrangement joined TRBV14 to TRBJ2-2; 7 of the junction bases match TRBD2. This sample comprised PBMCs, obtained 100 days after allogeneic stem cell transplant. The nucleotide sequence is given as TGTGCCAGCAGCCGAGGGACTAACGCCGGGGAGCTGTTTTTT. This sequence encodes CASSRGTNAGELFF.